This entry is about one T cell receptor (beta chain). Its antigen is not yet known. Base qualities were left out, and no much larger clone turns up one base away. The data derive from a study of lymphopenia after photon versus proton radiotherapy (dated by TCRdb to the late 2010s). For context, the study as a whole: The immunological effects of photon versus proton radiation therapy were compared in patients with gastrointestinal tumors who developed high-grade lymphopenia. The cohort included more than 15 patients with gastrointestinal tumors who developed lymphopenia after receiving either photon or proton therapy. The goal of the study was to characterize the differences between the two radiation modalities in how they affect the immune system.

What the study reported, not specific to this receptor: The survival association was assessed only in patients who died, and better survival with proton therapy was presented by the authors as a possibility rather than a demonstrated result. Once the lymphocyte count had reached its nadir, the repertoires of photon-treated patients showed oligoclonal expansion, particularly of CD8+ Temra cells, and this expansion drove the decline in diversity. Among patients across the cohort who died, overall survival time showed an inverse correlation with a larger post-nadir drop in TCR diversity. Relative stability during treatment was observed in proton-treated patients, whereas loss of naive T cells and TCR diversity and gain of effector/memory populations were observed in photon-treated patients.

Taken from cysteine to phenylalanine, the CDR3 has 15 residues. This entry keeps only the CDR3 DNA: 45 bases, framed from base 1. From a lookup of the germline V gene (reference sequence), CDR1 and CDR2 are SEHNR and FQNEAQ. The trim is 5 bases for V and 1 base for J, with a gap of 12 bases between the germline ends. Receptors were amplified or captured by the immunoSEQ multiplex PCR assay. T cell repertoires were profiled by deep sequencing of rearranged TCR beta loci, alongside multiparametric flow cytometry. As stored in TCRdb, this immuneACCESS dataset retains in-frame rearrangements with V and J assigned. A fraction of the clones does not appear; measured against another copy, unresolved V genes explain less than half of the discrepancy, and the remainder lacks a known reason. The sample table holds about 61,000 clones, of which around 88% were seen once. Jointly, the top ten make up about 2.5% of the sample.

The receptor was isolated from a man aged 40-49 years with gastric cancer. The V gene is TRBV7-9 and the J gene is TRBJ2-4; the D gene is perhaps TRBD2, from 6 matching bases. The source material was peripheral blood, sampled from a patient treated with photon-based radiotherapy. The CDR3: CASSRGRGAKNIQYF. The nucleotides read TGTGCCAGCAGCCGGGGTCGGGGGGCCAAAAACATTCAGTACTTC.